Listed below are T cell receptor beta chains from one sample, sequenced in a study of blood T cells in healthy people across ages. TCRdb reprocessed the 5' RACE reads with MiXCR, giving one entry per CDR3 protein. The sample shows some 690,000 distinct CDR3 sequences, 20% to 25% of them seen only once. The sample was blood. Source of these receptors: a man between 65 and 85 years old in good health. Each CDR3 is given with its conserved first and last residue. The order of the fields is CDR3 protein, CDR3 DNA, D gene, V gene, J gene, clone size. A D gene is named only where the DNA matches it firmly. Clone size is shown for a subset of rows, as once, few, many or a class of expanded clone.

CAGSSATSIRSQYF,TGTGCCGGCAGTTCGGCGACTAGCATCCGTAGCCAGTACTTC,TRBD2,TRBV28,TRBJ2-5,few
CASSLVRGYEQYF,TGTGCCAGCAGTTTAGTTCGGGGTTACGAGCAGTACTTC,NA,TRBV12-3/TRBV12-4,TRBJ2-7,many
CASSLVQTQTNTGELFF,TGTGCCAGCAGCTTGGTGCAGACTCAAACGAACACCGGGGAGCTGTTTTTT,NA,TRBV5-5,TRBJ2-2,few
CASGWGTSLHYNEQFF,TGTGCTAGTGGTTGGGGGACTAGCCTTCACTACAATGAGCAGTTCTTC,TRBD2,TRBV12-5,TRBJ2-1,few
CSARDWGGNTGELFF,TGCAGTGCTAGAGATTGGGGGGGAAACACCGGGGAGCTGTTTTTT,TRBD2,TRBV20-1,TRBJ2-2,NA
CASTRLAGGPNEQFF,TGTGCCAGCACCCGATTAGCGGGGGGGCCCAATGAGCAGTTCTTC,TRBD2,TRBV2,TRBJ2-1,few
CASSPDRGSTLAKNIQYF,TGTGCCAGCAGCCCGGACAGGGGCTCTACCTTAGCCAAAAACATTCAGTACTTC,TRBD1,TRBV7-9,TRBJ2-4,many
CASSSGALYGYTF,TGCGCCAGCAGCTCAGGGGCCCTCTATGGCTACACCTTC,NA,TRBV5-1,TRBJ1-2,NA
CASNRPDFRNTQYF,TGTGCCAGCAATCGCCCGGACTTTCGGAATACGCAGTATTTT,NA,TRBV12-3/TRBV12-4,TRBJ2-3,few
CASSPEMREQYF,TGTGCCAGCAGTCCGGAGATGCGCGAGCAGTACTTC,NA,TRBV28,TRBJ2-7,NA
CRVGVGSYEQYF,TGCCGAGTAGGGGTAGGGAGCTACGAGCAGTACTTC,NA,TRBV20-1,TRBJ2-7,few
CASSLIRGGELFF,TGTGCCAGCAGCTTAATTCGGGGCGGGGAGCTGTTTTTT,NA,TRBV7-6,TRBJ2-2,many
CASSQDLGGTPQSRTF,TGCGCCAGCAGCCAAGATCTGGGAGGGACTCCTCAATCCCGCACCTTC,NA,TRBV4-3,TRBJ1-2,NA
CASSNPTGLADTQYF,TGTGCCAGCAGTAACCCGACAGGGCTGGCAGATACGCAGTATTTT,TRBD1,TRBV12-3/TRBV12-4,TRBJ2-3,few
CSVEGREYNEQFF,TGCAGCGTTGAAGGGCGGGAGTACAATGAGCAGTTCTTC,TRBD2,TRBV29-1,TRBJ2-1,few
CASSLATGGAQPQHF,TGTGCCAGCAGCTTGGCGACAGGGGGAGCTCAGCCCCAGCATTTT,TRBD1,TRBV7-2,TRBJ1-5,NA
CASSFMKGNIQYF,TGTGCCAGCAGCTTCATGAAAGGGAACATTCAGTACTTC,NA,TRBV7-2,TRBJ2-4,NA
CASSLVGLGTQYF,TGTGCCAGCAGCTTGGTAGGGCTCGGGACCCAGTACTTC,NA,TRBV7-9,TRBJ2-5,NA
CASSPPDNLLKNIQYF,TGCGCCAGCAGCCCGCCTGACAACCTCCTCAAAAACATTCAGTACTTC,NA,TRBV5-1,TRBJ2-4,NA
CASSSPVGQRGETQYF,TGTGCCAGCAGTTCTCCCGTGGGGCAGAGGGGTGAGACCCAGTACTTC,NA,TRBV6-6,TRBJ2-5,few
CSAVSGTYNEQFF,TGCAGTGCTGTTAGCGGGACCTACAATGAGCAGTTCTTC,TRBD2,TRBV20-1,TRBJ2-1,few
CASRSGQGARLASDTQYF,TGTGCCAGCAGGTCCGGACAGGGAGCGAGACTAGCCTCAGATACGCAGTATTTT,NA,TRBV3-1,TRBJ2-3,NA
CATSRGNLDTEAFF,TGTGCCACCAGCAGGGGGAACCTGGACACTGAAGCTTTCTTT,NA,TRBV15,TRBJ1-1,few
CSVEEGAGRRLAGNTIYF,TGCAGCGTTGAAGAAGGGGCAGGGCGGAGGTTGGCTGGAAACACCATATATTTT,NA,TRBV29-1,TRBJ1-3,few
CASSLYQGSYNSPLHF,TGTGCCAGCAGTTTATATCAGGGATCCTATAATTCACCCCTCCACTTT,NA,TRBV27,TRBJ1-6,NA
CASSLRASGGSEQYF,TGTGCCAGCAGTTTAAGGGCTAGCGGGGGGAGCGAGCAGTACTTC,TRBD2,TRBV28,TRBJ2-7,NA
CATSTDRERNTIYF,TGTGCCACCAGCACGGACAGGGAGAGAAACACCATATATTTT,TRBD1,TRBV15,TRBJ1-3,NA
CASSFGLALNEQYF,TGCGCCAGCAGCTTCGGCCTAGCGCTGAACGAGCAGTACTTC,NA,TRBV5-1,TRBJ2-7,NA
CASSLKSGGKDEQFF,TGTGCCAGCAGTTTAAAAAGCGGGGGGAAGGATGAGCAGTTCTTC,TRBD2,TRBV12-3/TRBV12-4,TRBJ2-1,few
CASSSLGLPGEQYF,TGTGCCAGCAGCTCCCTTGGACTCCCAGGCGAGCAGTACTTC,NA,TRBV7-2,TRBJ2-7,NA
CASSSAPWTSGEETQYF,TGCGCCAGCAGCTCTGCCCCCTGGACTAGCGGGGAAGAGACCCAGTACTTC,TRBD2,TRBV5-1,TRBJ2-5,NA
CASSLVQGEGEAFF,TGTGCCAGCAGTTTAGTACAGGGGGAGGGTGAAGCTTTCTTT,TRBD1,TRBV12-3/TRBV12-4,TRBJ1-1,NA
CASSRDGPGEQYF,TGCGCCAGCAGCCGGGACGGTCCTGGGGAGCAGTACTTC,NA,TRBV5-1,TRBJ2-5,NA
CASRSPGQGSFEQFF,TGTGCCAGCAGATCTCCGGGACAGGGTTCTTTTGAGCAGTTCTTC,TRBD1,TRBV6-2/TRBV6-3,TRBJ2-1,few
CASSAGTGSNNEQFF,TGCGCCAGCAGCGCAGGGACAGGGTCGAATAATGAGCAGTTCTTC,TRBD1,TRBV5-1,TRBJ2-1,few
CASSTLQGSSGNTIYF,TGTGCCAGCAGTACTCTACAGGGAAGCTCTGGAAACACCATATATTTT,NA,TRBV12-3/TRBV12-4,TRBJ1-3,NA
CSASWGAISNSPLHF,TGCAGTGCTAGTTGGGGGGCGATTAGTAATTCACCCCTCCACTTT,NA,TRBV20-1,TRBJ1-6,NA
CASSLAVENAEQYF,TGCGCCAGCAGCTTGGCCGTGGAGAATGCCGAGCAGTACTTC,NA,TRBV5-1,TRBJ2-7,NA
CASRHSQGANYGYTF,TGTGCCAGCAGACACTCACAGGGGGCTAACTATGGCTACACCTTC,TRBD1,TRBV6-5,TRBJ1-2,few
CASSLGSGVNEQFF,TGTGCCAGCAGCTTAGGTAGCGGGGTAAATGAGCAGTTCTTC,TRBD2,TRBV7-2,TRBJ2-1,few
CASSLTSEAQYF,TGTGCCAGCAGTCTGACGAGTGAGGCCCAGTACTTC,NA,TRBV28,TRBJ2-5,NA
CASSFERSQETQYF,TGTGCCAGCAGTTTTGAGCGGTCCCAAGAGACCCAGTACTTC,NA,TRBV12-3/TRBV12-4,TRBJ2-5,few
CASSILGTSGSTTQYF,TGTGCCAGCAGTATCCTGGGGACTAGCGGGAGCACGACCCAGTACTTC,TRBD2,TRBV25-1,TRBJ2-5,NA
CASSLDTGNQETQYF,TGTGCCAGCAGCTTAGACACAGGGAACCAAGAGACCCAGTACTTC,NA,TRBV7-2,TRBJ2-5,few
CASSQVSLGSYNEQFF,TGTGCCAGCAGCCAAGTTTCTCTGGGGTCCTACAATGAGCAGTTCTTC,NA,TRBV3-1,TRBJ2-1,NA
CSARSVEETQYF,TGCAGTGCTAGGTCCGTCGAAGAGACCCAGTACTTC,NA,TRBV20-1,TRBJ2-5,many
CASSLNRGRETQYF,TGTGCCAGTAGCCTGAACAGGGGGAGAGAGACCCAGTACTTC,TRBD1,TRBV19,TRBJ2-5,few
CTSSPRVRGGVHGYTF,TGTACCAGCAGCCCCCGGGTCAGGGGGGGTGTGCATGGCTACACCTTC,TRBD1,TRBV11-2,TRBJ1-2,few
CASSASSVSTDTQYF,TGTGCCAGCAGTGCATCTAGCGTCAGCACAGATACGCAGTATTTT,NA,TRBV28,TRBJ2-3,few
CASSFWGGTDTQYF,TGTGCCAGCAGCTTCTGGGGCGGCACAGATACGCAGTATTTT,NA,TRBV5-5,TRBJ2-3,few
CASGDRFGEGSPLHF,TGTGCCAGCGGTGACCGATTTGGGGAAGGATCACCCCTCCACTTT,NA,TRBV2,TRBJ1-6,few
CVSSRRRTSGALSTDTQYF,TGTGTCAGCTCCCGTCGGAGGACTAGCGGGGCCTTAAGCACAGATACGCAGTATTTT,TRBD2,TRBV18,TRBJ2-3,NA
CASSLALMGRGYTF,TGTGCCAGCAGTTTAGCGCTAATGGGTCGAGGCTACACCTTC,NA,TRBV12-3/TRBV12-4,TRBJ1-2,NA
CASSQERRSPLHF,TGTGCCAGCAGCCAAGAGAGGCGATCACCCCTCCACTTT,NA,TRBV3-1,TRBJ1-6,few
CASGRALGNEQFF,TGTGCCAGCGGGAGGGCCTTGGGGAATGAGCAGTTCTTC,TRBD2,TRBV2,TRBJ2-1,NA
CASSRRGYNSPLHF,TGTGCCAGCAGCCGAAGGGGGTATAATTCACCCCTCCACTTT,NA,TRBV12-3/TRBV12-4,TRBJ1-6,NA
CASSLVGSQYNEQFF,TGTGCCAGCAGCTTAGTAGGGTCCCAATACAATGAGCAGTTCTTC,NA,TRBV13,TRBJ2-1,NA